Included here is one TCR beta chain sequence, with context. This clone appeared a few times. The specificity of this receptor is unknown. Base-call qualities are not available, and no considerably larger clone is one nucleotide away. The label giving this sample's time point can be read as: week 5, during vaccination. Each vaccine dose, consisting of 300 ug of a 20-mer mutant IDH1 peptide in Montanide, was administered subcutaneously with topical imiquimod. The donors had newly diagnosed IDH1-mutant astrocytomas of WHO grade 3 or 4 that showed loss of nuclear ATRX. The samples were drawn from NOA16, a multicentre, single-arm, open-label phase I trial in Germany that tested a mutant IDH1 peptide vaccine in humans for the first time. Genomic DNA for TCRB sequencing was extracted from EDTA blood using the DNeasy Blood and Tissue Kit. Libraries came from the immunoSEQ multiplex PCR assay. The hsTCRB Kit was used according to the manufacturer's protocol to amplify rearranged TCR beta chain sequences. Sequencing of TCRB libraries was carried out on an Illumina MiSeq. Per the authors' processing: The kit vendor's proprietary platform handled demultiplexing, trimming and gene mapping. The immuneACCESS repertoire file appears here via TCRdb, limited to in-frame rearrangements. These files lack a portion of the clones; in checked studies, under half of the deficit traces to unresolved V genes, and the cause of the others is not known. That table supplies the V and J calls and clone size; D and trimming were determined from the DNA. The sample yields 70,000 to 100,000 clones; 91% were counted once. The ten biggest clones cover 0.5% to 0.7% of the sample.

This specimen comes from a study of a mutant IDH1 vaccine in newly diagnosed glioma (TCRdb year 2021). For context, the study as a whole: Patients received eight vaccinations in weeks 1, 3, 5, 7, 11, 15, 19 and 23, corresponding to visits V03 through V10. Before enrollment, most patients had been given radiochemotherapy with temozolomide as standard therapy, while the rest had received either radiotherapy alone or temozolomide alone. Peripheral blood was collected at six visits: V03 (baseline), V05, V07, V10, V12 and V13. In the chemotherapy-containing groups, vaccination started alongside temozolomide cycles, whereas in patients who had radiotherapy alone it started 4-6 weeks after radiotherapy. Longitudinal TCRB deep sequencing was done for roughly 23 treated patients, wherever samples were available for exploratory analyses. Of the roughly 30 treated patients, approximately 62% were male and about 40% were female, and a mean age of about 37 years was recorded. The full study reports these points: Selection of PBMC samples for TCRB deep sequencing was based on availability. It was noted by the authors that analyses of patient blood samples could not be reproduced owing to sample limitations. Immune responses induced by the vaccine were seen in over 90% of patients across multiple MHC alleles. No apparent relationship was observed between pseudoprogression and alterations in the top peripheral T cell clonotypes detected by TCRB sequencing.

Spanning cysteine to phenylalanine, the CDR3 consists of 12 amino acids. This entry keeps only the CDR3 DNA: 36 bases, framed from base 1. V is reduced by 3 bases and J by 1 base, leaving a spacing of 4 bases between them. CDR1 SGHRS and CDR2 YFSETQ are derived from the germline V gene. This specimen was PBMCs, taken from a glioma patient whose treatment included an IDH1 peptide vaccine. This TCR was sampled from a woman in her forties or fifties with glioma. In this chain, TRBV5-1 is recombined with TRBJ1-1; the D gene cannot be resolved reliably. CDR3 region: CASSSTNTEAFF. Read as DNA, the sequence is TGCGCCAGCAGCTCCACGAACACTGAAGCTTTCTTT. Where the CDR3 stops, the reference TRBV5-1 and TRBJ1-1 genes take over; the full variable domain is KAGVTQTPRYLIKTRGQQVTLSCSPISGHRSVSWYQQTPGQGLQFLFEYFSETQRNKGNFPGRFSGRQFSNSRSEMNVSTLELGDSALYLCASSSTNTEAFFGQGTRLTVV.